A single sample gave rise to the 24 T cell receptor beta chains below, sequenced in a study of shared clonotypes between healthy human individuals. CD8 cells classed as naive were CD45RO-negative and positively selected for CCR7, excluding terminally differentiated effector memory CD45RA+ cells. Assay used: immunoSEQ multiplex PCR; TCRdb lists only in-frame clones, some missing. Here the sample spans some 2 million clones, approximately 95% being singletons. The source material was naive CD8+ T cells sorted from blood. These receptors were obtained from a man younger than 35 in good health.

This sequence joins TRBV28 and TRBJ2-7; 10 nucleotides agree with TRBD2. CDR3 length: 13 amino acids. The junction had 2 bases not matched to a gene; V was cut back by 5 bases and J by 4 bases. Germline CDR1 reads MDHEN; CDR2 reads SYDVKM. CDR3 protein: CASSLAGVYEQYF. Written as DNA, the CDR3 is TGTGCCAGCAGTCTAGCGGGAGTTTACGAGCAGTACTTC.

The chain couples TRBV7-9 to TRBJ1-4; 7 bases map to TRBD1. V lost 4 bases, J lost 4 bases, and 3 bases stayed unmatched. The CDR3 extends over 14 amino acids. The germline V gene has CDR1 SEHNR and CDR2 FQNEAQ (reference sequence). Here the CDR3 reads CASSSTGLNEKLFF. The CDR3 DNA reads TGTGCCAGCAGCTCGACAGGGCTTAATGAAAAACTGTTTTTT.

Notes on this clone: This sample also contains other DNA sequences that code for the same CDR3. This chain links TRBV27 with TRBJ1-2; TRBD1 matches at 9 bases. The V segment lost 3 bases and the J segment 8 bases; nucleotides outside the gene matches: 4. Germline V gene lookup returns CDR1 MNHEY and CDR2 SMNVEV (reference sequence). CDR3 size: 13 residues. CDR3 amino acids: CASSLGQGQGYTF. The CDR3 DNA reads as TGTGCCAGCAGTTTGGGACAGGGCCAGGGCTACACCTTC.

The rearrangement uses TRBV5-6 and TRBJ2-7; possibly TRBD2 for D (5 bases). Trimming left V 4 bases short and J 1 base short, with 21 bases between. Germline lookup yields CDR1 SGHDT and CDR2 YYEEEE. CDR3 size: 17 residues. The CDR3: CASSPTPGAEASYEQYF. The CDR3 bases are TGTGCCAGCAGCCCTACCCCTGGAGCGGAGGCGTCCTACGAGCAGTACTTC. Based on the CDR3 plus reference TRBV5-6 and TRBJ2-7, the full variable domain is DAGVTQSPTHLIKTRGQQVTLRCSPKSGHDTVSWYQQALGQGPQFIFQYYEEEERQRGNFPDRFSGHQFPNYSSELNVNALLLGDSALYLCASSPTPGAEASYEQYFGPGTRLTVT.

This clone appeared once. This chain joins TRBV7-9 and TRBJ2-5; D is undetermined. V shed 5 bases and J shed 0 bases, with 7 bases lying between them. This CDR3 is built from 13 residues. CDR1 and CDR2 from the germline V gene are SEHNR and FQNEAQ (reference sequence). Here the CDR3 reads CASSEVNQETQYF. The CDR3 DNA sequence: TGTGCCAGCAGCGAGGTGAACCAAGAGACCCAGTACTTC.

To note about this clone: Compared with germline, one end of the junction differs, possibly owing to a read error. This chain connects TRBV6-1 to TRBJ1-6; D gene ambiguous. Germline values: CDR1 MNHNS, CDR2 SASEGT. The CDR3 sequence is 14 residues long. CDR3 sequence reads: CTEDLSSYNSPLHF. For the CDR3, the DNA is TGCACAGAGGATTTAAGCTCCTATAATTCACCCCTCCACTTT.

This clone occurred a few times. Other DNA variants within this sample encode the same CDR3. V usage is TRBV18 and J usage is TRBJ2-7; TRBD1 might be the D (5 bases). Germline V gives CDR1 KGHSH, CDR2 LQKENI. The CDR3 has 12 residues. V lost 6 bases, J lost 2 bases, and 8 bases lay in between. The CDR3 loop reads CASSPTAYEQYF. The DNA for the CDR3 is TGTGCCAGCTCGCCGACAGCCTACGAGCAGTACTTC.

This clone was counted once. The CDR3 DNA reads as TGCAGCGTCGATTTGGGGACGACGGCGGAAAAACTGTTTTTT. Its translation is CSVDLGTTAEKLFF. The V call is TRBV29-1, the J call TRBJ1-4, with a tentative D call TRBD1 (5 bases). The CDR3 sequence is 14 residues long. V lost 6 bases and J 8 bases, leaving 19 bases between the germline ends. Germline V gene lookup returns CDR1 SQVTM and CDR2 ANQGSEA.

The CDR3 reads CATSSAREGIQPQHF. CDR3 in DNA: TGTGCCACCAGCAGCGCCAGAGAGGGGATTCAGCCCCAGCATTTT. J is TRBJ1-5 and V is TRBV15, with a weak D call TRBD1 (5 bases). Trimming pared 3 bases from V and 6 bases from J, leaving 15 bases between. CDR3 length equals 15 residues. Germline CDR1 and CDR2: LNHNV and YYDKDF (reference sequence). Full variable domain (rest looked up from reference TRBV15 and TRBJ1-5): DAMVIQNPRYQVTQFGKPVTLSCSQTLNHNVMYWYQQKSSQAPKLLFHYYDKDFNNEADTPDNFQSRRPNTSFCFLDIRSPGLGDTAMYLCATSSAREGIQPQHFGDGTRLSIL.

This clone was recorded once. The CDR3 region is CASNTGVSGEKLFF. DNA of the CDR3: TGTGCCAGCAATACAGGGGTTTCGGGTGAAAAACTGTTTTTT. The chain links TRBV27 to TRBJ1-4; TRBD1 matches at 7 bases. The CDR3 has 14 residues. V was clipped by 7 bases and J by 7 bases; unmatched bases: 9. Germline loops: CDR1 MNHEY, CDR2 SMNVEV (reference sequence).

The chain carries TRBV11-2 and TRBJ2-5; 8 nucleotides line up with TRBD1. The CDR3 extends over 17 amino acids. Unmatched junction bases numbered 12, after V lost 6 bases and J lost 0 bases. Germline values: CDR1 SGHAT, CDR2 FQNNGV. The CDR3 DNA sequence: TGTGCCAGCAGTCAGGGAGCAGGGGGCGGGTACCAAGAGACCCAGTACTTC. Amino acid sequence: CASSQGAGGGYQETQYF.

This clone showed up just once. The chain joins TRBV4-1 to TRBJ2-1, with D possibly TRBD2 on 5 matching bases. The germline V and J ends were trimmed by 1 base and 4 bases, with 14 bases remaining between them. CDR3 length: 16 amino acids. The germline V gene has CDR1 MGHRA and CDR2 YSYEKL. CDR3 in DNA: TGCGCCAGCAGCCAAGCTGGCGGGTTAAAATACAATGAGCAGTTCTTC. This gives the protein CASSQAGGLKYNEQFF.

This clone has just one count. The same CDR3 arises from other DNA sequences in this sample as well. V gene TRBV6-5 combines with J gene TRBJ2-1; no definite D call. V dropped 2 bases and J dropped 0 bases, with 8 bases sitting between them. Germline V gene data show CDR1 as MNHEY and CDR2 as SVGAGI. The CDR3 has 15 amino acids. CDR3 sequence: CASSYDGSSYNEQFF. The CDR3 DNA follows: TGTGCCAGCAGTTACGACGGAAGCTCCTACAATGAGCAGTTCTTC.

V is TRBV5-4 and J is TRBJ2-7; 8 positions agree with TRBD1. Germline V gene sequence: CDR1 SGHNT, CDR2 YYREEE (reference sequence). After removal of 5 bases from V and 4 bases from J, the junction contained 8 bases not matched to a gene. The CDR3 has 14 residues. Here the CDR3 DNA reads TGTGCCAGCAGTTATGCGACAGGGGAATACGAGCAGTACTTC. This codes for CASSYATGEYEQYF.

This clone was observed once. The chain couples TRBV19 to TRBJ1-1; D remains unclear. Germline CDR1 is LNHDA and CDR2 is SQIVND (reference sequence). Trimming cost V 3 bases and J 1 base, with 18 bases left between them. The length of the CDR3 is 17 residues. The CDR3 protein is CASSMRQIVPPNTEAFF. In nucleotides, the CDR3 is TGTGCCAGTAGTATGCGGCAGATCGTTCCCCCGAACACTGAAGCTTTCTTT. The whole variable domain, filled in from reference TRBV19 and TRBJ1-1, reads DGGITQSPKYLFRKEGQNVTLSCEQNLNHDAMYWYRQDPGQGLRLIYYSQIVNDFQKGDIAEGYSVSREKKESFPLTVTSAQKNPTAFYLCASSMRQIVPPNTEAFFGQGTRLTVV.

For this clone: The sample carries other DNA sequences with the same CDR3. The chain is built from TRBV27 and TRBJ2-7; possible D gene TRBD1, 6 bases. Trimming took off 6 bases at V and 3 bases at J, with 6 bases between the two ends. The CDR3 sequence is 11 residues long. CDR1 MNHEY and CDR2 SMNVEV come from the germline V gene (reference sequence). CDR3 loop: CASRTGYEQYF. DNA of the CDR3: TGTGCCAGCAGGACAGGCTACGAGCAGTACTTC.

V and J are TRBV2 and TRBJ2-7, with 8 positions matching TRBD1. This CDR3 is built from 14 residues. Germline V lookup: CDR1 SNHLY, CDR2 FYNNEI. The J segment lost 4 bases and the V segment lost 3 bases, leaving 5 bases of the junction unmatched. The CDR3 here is CASSDPTGGYEQYF. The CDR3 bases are TGTGCCAGCAGTGATCCCACAGGGGGTTACGAGCAGTACTTC.

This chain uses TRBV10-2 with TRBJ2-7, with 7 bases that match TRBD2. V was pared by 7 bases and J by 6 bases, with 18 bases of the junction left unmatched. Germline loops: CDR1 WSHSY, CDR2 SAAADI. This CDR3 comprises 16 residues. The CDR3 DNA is TGCGCCAGCACCAACCGGGACGGGGGGTCCGTTTTCGAGCAGTACTTC. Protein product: CASTNRDGGSVFEQYF.

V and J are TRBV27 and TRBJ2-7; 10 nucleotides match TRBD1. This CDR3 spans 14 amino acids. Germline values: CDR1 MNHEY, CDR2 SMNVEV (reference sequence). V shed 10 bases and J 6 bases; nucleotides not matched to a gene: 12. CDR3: CATQVGQGIGEQYF. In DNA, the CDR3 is TGTGCCACCCAAGTGGGACAGGGGATAGGCGAGCAGTACTTC.

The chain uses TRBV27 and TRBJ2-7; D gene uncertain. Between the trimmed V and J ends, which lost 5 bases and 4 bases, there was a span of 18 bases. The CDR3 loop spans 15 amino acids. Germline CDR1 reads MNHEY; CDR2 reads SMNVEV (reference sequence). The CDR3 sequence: CASSLVHGYPYEQYF. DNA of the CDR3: TGTGCCAGCAGTCTAGTTCACGGCTATCCATACGAGCAGTACTTC.

The CDR3, as DNA: TGTGCCAGCAGTTTAATCCCACATTTGATGGTGGGGGCCAACGTCCTGACTTTC. Residues: CASSLIPHLMVGANVLTF. This chain joins TRBV28 and TRBJ2-6; D gene ambiguous. Trimming left V 2 bases short and J 4 bases short, with 18 bases between. Germline CDR1 and CDR2: MDHEN and SYDVKM. CDR3 length: 18 residues.

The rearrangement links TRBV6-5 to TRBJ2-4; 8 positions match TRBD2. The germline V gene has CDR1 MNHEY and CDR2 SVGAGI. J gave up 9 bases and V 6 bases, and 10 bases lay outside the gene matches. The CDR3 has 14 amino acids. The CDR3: CASRLAGRAAIQYF. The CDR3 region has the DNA TGTGCCAGCAGGTTAGCGGGGAGGGCGGCCATTCAGTACTTC.

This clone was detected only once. Here the CDR3 reads CASSLDLDPNYGYTF. CDR3 DNA sequence: TGTGCCAGCAGCTTAGATCTGGATCCTAACTATGGCTACACCTTC. This chain connects TRBV7-9 to TRBJ1-2; D gene ambiguous. The CDR3 covers 15 residues. Germline V CDR1 and CDR2: SEHNR, FQNEAQ (reference sequence). The ends were cut back, 1 base at V and 0 bases at J, with 9 bases in the middle.

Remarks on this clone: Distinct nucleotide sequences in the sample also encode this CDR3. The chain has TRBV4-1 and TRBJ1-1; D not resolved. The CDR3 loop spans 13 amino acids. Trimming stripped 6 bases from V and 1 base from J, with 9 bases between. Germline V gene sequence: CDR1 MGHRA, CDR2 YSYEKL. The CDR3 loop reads CASSQSGNTEAFF. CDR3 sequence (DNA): TGCGCCAGCAGTCAGTCAGGGAACACTGAAGCTTTCTTT.